Listed below are T cell receptor beta chains from one sample, sequenced in a study of blood T cell repertoires in COVID-19. Libraries were prepared by immunoSEQ multiplex PCR; TCRdb keeps only in-frame clonotypes and omits some of them. Of approximately 200,000 clones in the sample, over 80% are singletons; the top ten hold more than 3%. The sample was PBMCs or T cells enriched from blood (not recorded which). The source is a woman in her 30s who had been exposed to COVID-19. The CDR3 runs from the conserved cysteine through the conserved F or W. Each record gives: V gene, clone size, CDR3 protein. A clone size is listed for some rows: how often the clone was seen (once, few, many), or a class if it is expanded.

V: TRBV7-9; size: .; CDR3: CASSIRGQVQETQYF
V: TRBV30; size: .; CDR3: CAWRGGAAEAFF
V: TRBV25-1; size: .; CDR3: CASSGVSYGYTF
V: TRBV13; size: .; CDR3: CASSLPAEGQETQYF
V: TRBV12-3/TRBV12-4; size: .; CDR3: CASSLRGTNEAFF
V: TRBV5-1; size: .; CDR3: CASNVGTATDTQYF
V: TRBV10-2; size: .; CDR3: CASSVDRSNYGYTF
V: TRBV15; size: .; CDR3: CATSRDGVRGLAGGLEQYF
V: TRBV27; size: .; CDR3: CASRRQVSDQPQHF
V: TRBV21-1; size: .; CDR3: CASSKEYLDRAKNIQYF
V: TRBV10-2; size: .; CDR3: CASSRWTRLNNEQFF
V: TRBV3-1/TRBV3-2; size: .; CDR3: CASSQTKLAREQYF
V: TRBV6-1; size: .; CDR3: CASSEQTGALAGETQYF
V: TRBV2; size: .; CDR3: CASSREGNTEAFF
V: TRBV6-6; size: .; CDR3: CASSYPGVQNYEQYF
V: TRBV7-9; size: .; CDR3: CASSSGLAGNYEQYF
V: TRBV5-5; size: .; CDR3: CASSFVDREDEKLFF
V: TRBV18; size: .; CDR3: CASSPASRSEAPLHF
V: TRBV3-1/TRBV3-2; size: .; CDR3: CASSDYSWSSTDTQYF
V: TRBV12-3/TRBV12-4; size: .; CDR3: CASKTGPLGTQYF
V: TRBV5-1; size: once; CDR3: CASNLWTGTGELFF
V: TRBV3-1/TRBV3-2; size: .; CDR3: CASTGDSEETQYF
V: TRBV3-1/TRBV3-2; size: .; CDR3: CASSQDPSGGADTQYF
V: TRBV28; size: .; CDR3: CASSSPRTSGRASEQYF
V: TRBV10-3; size: .; CDR3: CAITGERTPINYGYTF
V: TRBV27; size: .; CDR3: CASSQGTPGETQYF
V: TRBV19; size: .; CDR3: CASSIETGTGEPYEQYF
V: TRBV19; size: .; CDR3: CASQRAAASGANVLTF
V: TRBV18; size: .; CDR3: CASSPAGTSFYNEQFF
V: TRBV5-1; size: once; CDR3: CASSLAGLAGTGELFF
V: TRBV7-6; size: .; CDR3: CASSFRPGYEQYF
V: TRBV7-2; size: .; CDR3: CASSLAAGTSGYEQYF
V: TRBV5-1; size: .; CDR3: CASSLAGVQNEKLFF
V: TRBV11-2; size: .; CDR3: CASSPTLSGSHNEQFF
V: TRBV9; size: .; CDR3: CASSALAITGELFF
V: TRBV19; size: .; CDR3: CASNRASFSGNTIYF
V: TRBV25-1; size: .; CDR3: CASSGLSYEQYF
V: TRBV18; size: .; CDR3: CASSPLYLPTERGNTIYF
V: TRBV24-1; size: .; CDR3: CATSDPADRYQPQHF
V: TRBV5-1; size: .; CDR3: CASSLRAGEGYTF
V: TRBV5-6; size: .; CDR3: CASSRLDSYNSPLHF
V: TRBV7-6; size: few; CDR3: CASSLLAGAYNEQFF
V: TRBV13; size: once; CDR3: CASSWGQGGNQPQHF
V: TRBV12-3/TRBV12-4; size: .; CDR3: CASSFYSQETQYF
V: TRBV5-5; size: once; CDR3: CASSIGGPGETQYF
V: TRBV7-9; size: .; CDR3: CASSLGFSGIHYEQFF
V: TRBV27; size: .; CDR3: CASSSPASGNTIYF
V: TRBV30; size: .; CDR3: CAWSILVGGETQYF